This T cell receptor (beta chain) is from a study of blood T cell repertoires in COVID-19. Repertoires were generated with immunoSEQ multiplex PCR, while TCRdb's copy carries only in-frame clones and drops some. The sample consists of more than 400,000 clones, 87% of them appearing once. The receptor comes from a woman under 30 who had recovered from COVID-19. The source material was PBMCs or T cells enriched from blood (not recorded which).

The DNA of the CDR3 is TGTGCCAGCAGTGCCCAAGGGGCCCAGTACTTC. This codes for CASSAQGAQYF. This chain joins TRBV2 and TRBJ2-5; the D gene is possibly TRBD1 (5 bases). CDR3 size: 11 residues. The ends were cut back, 4 bases at V and 9 bases at J, with 9 bases in the middle. Per germline, CDR1 SNHLY and CDR2 FYNNEI.